Each of the 12 T cell receptor beta chains below was sequenced from the same sample in a study of shared clonotypes between healthy human individuals. The data were produced by immunoSEQ multiplex PCR, yet TCRdb's version contains in-frame clones alone and is incomplete. The table records under 2.5 million clones, roughly 90% of them present only once. The sample comprised naive CD4+ T cells from PBMCs. The subset: CD45RA+ positively selected. The origin of the receptors is a young man in good health. Some clones in this sample may be carry-over from other donors' samples.

As regards this clone: The same CDR3 arises from other DNA sequences in this sample as well. CDR3: CASSPSLNTEAFF. The CDR3 coding sequence is TGTGCCAGCAGCCCCTCACTTAACACTGAAGCTTTCTTT. J is TRBJ1-1 and V is TRBV14; D call uncertain. Germline CDR1 SGHDN, CDR2 FVKESK. This CDR3 region has 13 residues. Trimming took 4 bases from V and 2 from J, leaving 8 bases between them.

This sequence joins TRBV30 and TRBJ2-7; 12 bases map to TRBD2. The CDR3 has 18 amino acids. Germline V gene data show CDR1 as GTSNPN and CDR2 as SVGIG (reference sequence). With V trimmed by 4 bases and J by 0 bases, 13 bases remained unmatched. In DNA form, the CDR3 reads TGTGCCTGGACCCCAGGACTAGCGGGATGGACCTCCTCCTACGAGCAGTACTTC. Protein sequence: CAWTPGLAGWTSSYEQYF.

J is TRBJ2-4 and V is TRBV28, with 7 bases identical to TRBD1. Germline lookup yields CDR1 MDHEN and CDR2 SYDVKM. The CDR3 runs to 17 residues. V lost 7 bases to trimming and J lost 8 bases; unmatched junction nucleotides: 20. In DNA, the CDR3 is TGTGCCAGCACCCCCCGACAGGGATCTATGTCGTTAGACATTCAGTACTTC. This translates into CASTPRQGSMSLDIQYF.

This clone appeared once. The gene calls are TRBV7-3 and TRBJ2-5; 9 bases map to TRBD2. The J call may be in error: the DNA end matches TRBJ2-7 better. The germline gives CDR1 SGHTA, CDR2 FQGTGA. This CDR3 is 17 amino acids long. CDR3 nucleotides: TGTGCCAGCAGCTTAACGTCCAGGCTAGCGGGAACCTCCGAGCAGTACTTC. Translated: CASSLTSRLAGTSEQYF.

CDR3 DNA sequence: TGCGCCAGCAGCCGGGCGGAGGGAGGCGGGGAGCTGTTTTTT. It translates to CASSRAEGGGELFF. V is TRBV5-1 and J is TRBJ2-2; D might be TRBD2 (6 bases). CDR1 and CDR2 from the germline V gene are SGHRS and YFSETQ. Between the trimmed V and J ends, which lost 4 bases and 7 bases, there was a span of 14 bases. The CDR3 is 14 amino acids.

This clone was detected only once. The gene calls are TRBV28 and TRBJ1-5; D remains ambiguous. V was cut by 8 bases and J by 6 bases, with 17 bases left in between. The germline CDR1 and CDR2 sequences are MDHEN and SYDVKM. The CDR3 sequence is 14 residues long. Here the CDR3 reads CASWPEGGGQPQHF. Here the CDR3 DNA reads TGTGCCAGCTGGCCCGAGGGCGGTGGTCAGCCCCAGCATTTT.

This rearrangement joins TRBV7-9 to TRBJ2-5; 8 bases map to TRBD2. Germline loops: CDR1 SEHNR, CDR2 FQNEAQ (reference sequence). V lost 3 bases, J lost 9 bases, and 18 bases stayed unmatched. The CDR3 length is 17 residues. The CDR3 sequence is CASSFGWSLAGGSSQYF. CDR3 bases: TGTGCCAGCAGCTTTGGTTGGAGTCTCGCGGGGGGATCGTCCCAGTACTTC.

J is TRBJ2-7 and V is TRBV7-2; D may be TRBD1 or TRBD2 (5 bases each). CDR1 and CDR2 (germline): SGHTA, FQGNSA. CDR3 length equals 13 residues. With 10 bases removed from V and 5 bases from J, the gap between germline ends came to 18 bases. CDR3 DNA sequence: TGTGCCACCACTCGGGGCCGGTTCGACGAGCAGTACTTC. As protein: CATTRGRFDEQYF.

A few counts support this clone. In DNA form, the CDR3 reads TGTGCCAGCAGTGTGGATTGGAATGGCTACACCTTC. The encoded protein is CASSVDWNGYTF. The chain combines TRBV25-1 with TRBJ1-2, with D uncertain. Per germline, CDR1 MGHDK and CDR2 SYGVNS. This CDR3 has 12 amino acids. Trimming shortened V by 4 bases and J by 6 bases, and 9 bases separated the two germline ends.

In this sample, this clone turned up once. This chain joins TRBV18 and TRBJ1-5, with a tentative D call TRBD1 (5 bases). Between the trimmed V and J ends, which lost 3 bases and 7 bases, there was a span of 13 bases. The V gene's germline CDR1 is KGHSH and CDR2 LQKENI. This CDR3 has 14 amino acids. CDR3 loop: CASSPLAKGQPQHF. The CDR3 DNA follows: TGTGCCAGCTCACCCCTTGCAAAGGGGCAGCCCCAGCATTTT. The full variable domain, completed using reference TRBV18 and TRBJ1-5, is NAGVMQNPRHLVRRRGQEARLRCSPMKGHSHVYWYRQLPEEGLKFMVYLQKENIIDESGMPKERFSAEFPKEGPSILRIQQVVRGDSAAYFCASSPLAKGQPQHFGDGTRLSIL.

The chain employs TRBV2 and TRBJ2-7, with 11 bases fitting TRBD2. V lost 5 bases to trimming and J lost 5 bases; unmatched junction nucleotides: 8. The germline V gene has CDR1 SNHLY and CDR2 FYNNEI. The CDR3 is made up of 15 amino acids. The CDR3 loop is CASSLSGRALDEQYF. CDR3 nucleotide sequence: TGTGCCAGCAGTCTTAGCGGGAGGGCCCTAGACGAGCAGTACTTC.

A word on this clone: Other nucleotide sequences in the sample specify the same CDR3. The rearrangement links TRBV28 to TRBJ2-7; D perhaps matches TRBD2 (5 bases). The CDR3 spans 12 residues. The germline V gene encodes CDR1 MDHEN and CDR2 SYDVKM. The V end lost 4 bases, the J end lost 4 bases, and 8 bases lay between the germline ends. CDR3 nucleotide sequence: TGTGCCAGCAGTTCTGGACTGTACGAGCAGTACTTC. Translation gives CASSSGLYEQYF. Full variable domain (outside the CDR3, taken from reference TRBV28 and TRBJ2-7): DVKVTQSSRYLVKRTGEKVFLECVQDMDHENMFWYRQDPGLGLRLIYFSYDVKMKEKGDIPEGYSVSREKKERFSLILESASTNQTSMYLCASSSGLYEQYFGPGTRLTVT.